A selection of T cell receptor beta chains follows, all from one sample in a study of CD8 T cells in ankylosing spondylitis. TCRdb fed the 5' RACE reads into MiXCR, producing one record per CDR3 protein. This table holds 36,000 or so distinct CDR3 sequences, approximately 5.9% found once. The sequencing input was blood, either unsorted or a sorted T cell fraction (not recorded which). The receptors were gathered from a male donor with ankylosing spondylitis or in good health (not recorded which). CDR3s include the opening cysteine and the closing phenylalanine or tryptophan. The D gene is left open where the match is weak. Size tells how often a clone was seen (once, few, many) or the class of an expanded clone, and some rows leave it out.

abundance: many; v_gene: TRBV6-5; d_gene: -; j_gene: TRBJ2-7; len: 13; CDR3aa: CASSWEAGPMQYF; CDR3nt: TGTGCCAGCAGTTGGGAGGCAGGGCCGATGCAGTACTTC
abundance: many; v_gene: TRBV5-1; d_gene: TRBD1; j_gene: TRBJ1-6; len: 16; CDR3aa: CASSLAGQGRDSPLHF; CDR3nt: TGCGCCAGCAGCTTGGCGGGACAGGGGCGAGATTCACCCCTCCACTTT
abundance: few; v_gene: TRBV7-9; d_gene: TRBD2; j_gene: TRBJ2-1; len: 15; CDR3aa: CASSRTSGGGDEQFF; CDR3nt: TGTGCCAGCAGCAGAACTAGCGGGGGGGGCGATGAGCAGTTCTTC
abundance: many; v_gene: TRBV6-5; d_gene: TRBD1; j_gene: TRBJ2-1; len: 17; CDR3aa: CASSYSGGQGASREQFF; CDR3nt: TGTGCCAGCAGTTACTCGGGGGGACAGGGGGCATCAAGAGAGCAGTTCTTC
abundance: many; v_gene: TRBV5-8; d_gene: -; j_gene: TRBJ2-3; len: 16; CDR3aa: CASSSGPYDGLDTQYF; CDR3nt: TGTGCCAGCAGCTCCGGTCCGTACGACGGTTTAGATACGCAGTATTTT
abundance: few; v_gene: TRBV12-3/TRBV12-4; d_gene: -; j_gene: TRBJ1-3; len: 18; CDR3aa: CAFSAPPGLTLWKQSIYF; CDR3nt: TGTGCCTTCAGCGCTCCACCGGGACTTACACTCTGGAAACAATCCATATATTTT
abundance: few; v_gene: TRBV7-9; d_gene: -; j_gene: TRBJ2-6; len: 17; CDR3aa: CASSLGQFYSGANVLTF; CDR3nt: TGTGCCAGCAGCTTAGGACAGTTTTACTCTGGGGCCAACGTCCTGACTTTC
abundance: many; v_gene: TRBV28; d_gene: -; j_gene: TRBJ2-2; len: 15; CDR3aa: CASRPTDRNTGELFF; CDR3nt: TGTGCCAGCAGACCCACCGACAGGAACACCGGGGAGCTGTTTTTT
abundance: many; v_gene: TRBV5-1; d_gene: TRBD1; j_gene: TRBJ1-2; len: 15; CDR3aa: CASSLAEAGGGGYTF; CDR3nt: TGCGCCAGCAGCTTGGCCGAGGCAGGGGGAGGCGGCTACACCTTC
abundance: many; v_gene: TRBV4-2; d_gene: -; j_gene: TRBJ2-3; len: 13; CDR3aa: CASSRREHDTQYF; CDR3nt: TGTGCCAGCAGCCGGAGAGAACACGATACGCAGTATTTT
abundance: many; v_gene: TRBV6-6; d_gene: -; j_gene: TRBJ1-2; len: 13; CDR3aa: CASGGRTNYGYTF; CDR3nt: TGTGCCAGCGGCGGCAGAACTAACTATGGCTACACCTTC
abundance: many; v_gene: TRBV20-1; d_gene: TRBD2; j_gene: TRBJ2-1; len: 17; CDR3aa: CSARAVPSGSSYNEQFF; CDR3nt: TGCAGTGCTAGAGCCGTTCCTAGCGGGAGCTCCTACAATGAGCAGTTCTTC
abundance: many; v_gene: TRBV7-8; d_gene: -; j_gene: TRBJ1-5; len: 14; CDR3aa: CASASQTERQPQHF; CDR3nt: TGTGCCAGCGCGAGTCAGACAGAAAGGCAGCCCCAGCATTTT
abundance: many; v_gene: TRBV29-1; d_gene: -; j_gene: TRBJ2-1; len: 14; CDR3aa: CSVSGTQGRNEQFF; CDR3nt: TGCAGCGTCTCCGGGACTCAGGGAAGGAATGAGCAGTTCTTC
abundance: many; v_gene: TRBV20-1; d_gene: -; j_gene: TRBJ2-3; len: 14; CDR3aa: CSARIHSSTDTQYF; CDR3nt: TGCAGTGCTAGAATCCACAGTAGCACAGATACGCAGTATTTT
abundance: many; v_gene: TRBV15; d_gene: TRBD2; j_gene: TRBJ2-1; len: 17; CDR3aa: CATSDVLLAGFNSEQFF; CDR3nt: TGTGCCACCAGCGACGTCCTACTAGCGGGATTCAATAGTGAGCAGTTCTTC
abundance: many; v_gene: TRBV20-1; d_gene: -; j_gene: TRBJ1-5; len: 21; CDR3aa: CKFVKSWGTHDALCSNQPQHF; CDR3nt: TGCAAATTTGTAAAGTCTTGGGGGACTCATGATGCACTGTGTAGCAATCAGCCCCAGCATTTT
abundance: many; v_gene: TRBV24-1; d_gene: TRBD1; j_gene: TRBJ2-1; len: 16; CDR3aa: CATSDYKGALANEQFF; CDR3nt: TGTGCCACCAGTGATTACAAGGGGGCCCTTGCAAATGAGCAGTTCTTC
abundance: -; v_gene: TRBV7-2; d_gene: TRBD2; j_gene: TRBJ2-5; len: 14; CDR3aa: CASSLNGGEETQYF; CDR3nt: TGTGCCAGCAGCTTAAATGGGGGGGAAGAGACCCAGTACTTC
abundance: many; v_gene: TRBV27; d_gene: -; j_gene: TRBJ1-2; len: 15; CDR3aa: CASTPTIQGDYGYTF; CDR3nt: TGTGCCAGCACCCCAACCATACAGGGCGACTATGGCTACACCTTC
abundance: many; v_gene: TRBV29-1; d_gene: -; j_gene: TRBJ2-7; len: 12; CDR3aa: CSVTANSYEQYF; CDR3nt: TGCAGCGTGACAGCCAACTCCTACGAGCAGTACTTC
abundance: many; v_gene: TRBV4-2; d_gene: TRBD2; j_gene: TRBJ2-7; len: 15; CDR3aa: CASSQPGLSSYEQYF; CDR3nt: TGTGCCAGCAGCCAGCCGGGACTAAGCTCCTACGAGCAGTACTTC
abundance: few; v_gene: TRBV7-2; d_gene: -; j_gene: TRBJ2-1; len: 17; CDR3aa: CASSPRGAVDSYNEQFF; CDR3nt: TGTGCCAGCAGCCCCCGGGGGGCGGTTGACTCCTACAATGAGCAGTTCTTC
abundance: many; v_gene: TRBV4-3; d_gene: -; j_gene: TRBJ1-2; len: 16; CDR3aa: CASSQDRGRGSYGYTF; CDR3nt: TGCGCCAGCAGCCAAGATCGTGGCAGGGGCAGCTATGGCTACACCTTC
abundance: many; v_gene: TRBV28; d_gene: TRBD1; j_gene: TRBJ2-7; len: 14; CDR3aa: CASSPGQGTYEQYF; CDR3nt: TGTGCCAGCAGCCCGGGACAGGGGACCTACGAGCAGTACTTC
abundance: many; v_gene: TRBV7-2; d_gene: -; j_gene: TRBJ2-7; len: 16; CDR3aa: CASSLVGGALSYEQYF; CDR3nt: TGTGCCAGCAGCTTAGTTGGGGGCGCCCTTTCCTACGAGCAGTACTTC
abundance: many; v_gene: TRBV20-1; d_gene: -; j_gene: TRBJ2-7; len: 14; CDR3aa: CSAKEAGQFYEQYF; CDR3nt: TGCAGTGCAAAGGAGGCGGGACAATTCTACGAGCAGTACTTC
abundance: many; v_gene: TRBV20-1; d_gene: -; j_gene: TRBJ1-2; len: 14; CDR3aa: CSARQGTTNYGYTF; CDR3nt: TGCAGTGCTAGACAGGGGACGACAAACTATGGCTACACCTTC
abundance: many; v_gene: TRBV20-1; d_gene: -; j_gene: TRBJ1-2; len: 15; CDR3aa: CSARAPGQSTYGYTF; CDR3nt: TGCAGTGCTAGGGCTCCGGGACAATCGACCTATGGCTACACCTTC
abundance: many; v_gene: TRBV9; d_gene: -; j_gene: TRBJ2-1; len: 14; CDR3aa: CASSVVSSYNEQFF; CDR3nt: TGTGCCAGCAGCGTAGTAAGCTCCTACAATGAGCAGTTCTTC
abundance: many; v_gene: TRBV27; d_gene: -; j_gene: TRBJ2-1; len: 13; CDR3aa: CASMGTNGNEQFF; CDR3nt: TGTGCCAGTATGGGGACAAACGGGAATGAGCAGTTCTTC
abundance: many; v_gene: TRBV29-1; d_gene: TRBD1; j_gene: TRBJ2-1; len: 13; CDR3aa: CSATTGANNEQFF; CDR3nt: TGCAGCGCCACGACAGGGGCCAACAATGAGCAGTTCTTC
abundance: many; v_gene: TRBV28; d_gene: TRBD1; j_gene: TRBJ2-1; len: 22; CDR3aa: CASSLSFEDPNPGQGARNEQFF; CDR3nt: TGTGCCAGCAGTTTATCTTTCGAAGATCCTAATCCGGGACAGGGGGCGAGGAATGAGCAGTTCTTC
abundance: -; v_gene: TRBV29-1; d_gene: TRBD1; j_gene: TRBJ2-7; len: 12; CDR3aa: CSVGDSTYEQYF; CDR3nt: TGCAGCGTGGGGGACAGTACCTACGAGCAGTACTTC
abundance: many; v_gene: TRBV13; d_gene: -; j_gene: TRBJ2-5; len: 13; CDR3aa: CASSGLGLETQYF; CDR3nt: TGTGCCAGCAGCGGGCTGGGGTTAGAGACCCAGTACTTC
abundance: many; v_gene: TRBV5-1; d_gene: -; j_gene: TRBJ2-5; len: 16; CDR3aa: CASSLGGLSPQETQYF; CDR3nt: TGCGCCAGCAGCTTGGGGGGCTTAAGTCCCCAAGAGACCCAGTACTTC
abundance: many; v_gene: TRBV5-1; d_gene: -; j_gene: TRBJ2-3; len: 14; CDR3aa: CASSLGRVADTQYF; CDR3nt: TGCGCCAGCAGCTTGGGCAGGGTAGCAGATACGCAGTATTTT
abundance: -; v_gene: TRBV7-9; d_gene: -; j_gene: TRBJ1-4; len: 13; CDR3aa: CASSLLGGEKLFF; CDR3nt: TGTGCCAGCAGCTTACTAGGTGGGGAAAAACTGTTTTTT
abundance: many; v_gene: TRBV4-1; d_gene: -; j_gene: TRBJ2-3; len: 16; CDR3aa: CASSQDGPTSPDTQYF; CDR3nt: TGCGCCAGCAGCCAAGACGGTCCCACGTCCCCAGATACGCAGTATTTT
abundance: many; v_gene: TRBV20-1; d_gene: TRBD2; j_gene: TRBJ2-7; len: 15; CDR3aa: CSASPAGGPSYEQYF; CDR3nt: TGCAGTGCTAGCCCCGCGGGGGGTCCCTCCTACGAGCAGTACTTC
abundance: -; v_gene: TRBV4-1; d_gene: -; j_gene: TRBJ2-3; len: 16; CDR3aa: CASSQEGGPYTDTQYF; CDR3nt: TGCGCCAGCAGCCAAGAAGGGGGGCCGTACACAGATACGCAGTATTTT
abundance: few; v_gene: TRBV9; d_gene: TRBD1; j_gene: TRBJ2-7; len: 16; CDR3aa: CASSVGQGARVHEQYF; CDR3nt: TGTGCCAGCAGCGTAGGTCAGGGGGCGAGAGTGCACGAGCAGTACTTC
abundance: many; v_gene: TRBV7-8; d_gene: TRBD2; j_gene: TRBJ2-1; len: 17; CDR3aa: CASSLGLAGGTVGGQFF; CDR3nt: TGTGCCAGCAGCTTAGGGCTTGCGGGAGGCACCGTTGGGGGGCAGTTCTTC
abundance: many; v_gene: TRBV7-2; d_gene: -; j_gene: TRBJ2-2; len: 14; CDR3aa: CASSLAGVTGELFF; CDR3nt: TGTGCCAGCAGCCTGGCAGGGGTCACCGGGGAGCTGTTTTTT
abundance: many; v_gene: TRBV5-1; d_gene: -; j_gene: TRBJ2-2; len: 16; CDR3aa: CASSLDGSTYTGELFF; CDR3nt: TGCGCCAGCAGCTTGGACGGGTCCACTTACACCGGGGAGCTGTTTTTT
abundance: many; v_gene: TRBV10-3; d_gene: -; j_gene: TRBJ1-1; len: 13; CDR3aa: CAISGRVNAEAFF; CDR3nt: TGTGCCATCAGTGGTCGGGTGAATGCTGAAGCTTTCTTT
abundance: many; v_gene: TRBV11-2; d_gene: -; j_gene: TRBJ2-5; len: 14; CDR3aa: CASSLTAGSKTQYF; CDR3nt: TGTGCCAGCAGCCTTACGGCAGGGTCCAAGACCCAGTACTTC
abundance: many; v_gene: TRBV11-2; d_gene: -; j_gene: TRBJ1-4; len: 14; CDR3aa: CASSTARHPEKLFF; CDR3nt: TGTGCCAGCAGCACAGCGCGGCACCCTGAAAAACTGTTTTTT